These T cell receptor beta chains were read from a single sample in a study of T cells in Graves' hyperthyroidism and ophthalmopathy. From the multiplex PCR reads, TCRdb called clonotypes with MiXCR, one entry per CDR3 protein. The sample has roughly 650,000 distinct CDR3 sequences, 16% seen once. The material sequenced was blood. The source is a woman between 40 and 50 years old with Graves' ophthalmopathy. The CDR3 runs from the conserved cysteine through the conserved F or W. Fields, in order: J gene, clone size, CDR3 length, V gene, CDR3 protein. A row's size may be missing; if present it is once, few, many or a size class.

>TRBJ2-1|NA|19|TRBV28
CASSFTTTSWTGDYNEQFF
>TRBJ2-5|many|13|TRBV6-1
CASSEPSVETQYF
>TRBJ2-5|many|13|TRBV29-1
CSVGDRLGGTQYF
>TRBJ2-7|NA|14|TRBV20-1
CSARGNTGSYEQYF
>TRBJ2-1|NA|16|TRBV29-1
CSTWGLAGTTYNEQFF
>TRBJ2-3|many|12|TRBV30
CAWSRVEDTQYF
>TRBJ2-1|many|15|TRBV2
CASSLAADTYNEQFF
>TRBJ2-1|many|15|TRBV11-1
CASSRAGGSYNEQFF
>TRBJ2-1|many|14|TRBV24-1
CATRGLGPLGEQFF
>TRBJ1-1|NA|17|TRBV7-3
CASSLHSGQVIFTEAFF
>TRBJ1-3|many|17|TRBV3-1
CASSQGLGTSSGNTIYF
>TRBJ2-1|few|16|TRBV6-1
CASSERGLAGSNEQFF
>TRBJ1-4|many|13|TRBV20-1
CSARSTAAEKLFF
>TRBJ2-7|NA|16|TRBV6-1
CASSVDRTGGGIEQYF
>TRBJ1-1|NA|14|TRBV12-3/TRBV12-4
CASITRGENTEAFF
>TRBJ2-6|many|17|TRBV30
CAWSRGRLASGANVLTF
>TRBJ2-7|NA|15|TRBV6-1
CASSEATGGIDEQYF
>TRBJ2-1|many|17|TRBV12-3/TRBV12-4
CASSSWAPGTIYNEQFF
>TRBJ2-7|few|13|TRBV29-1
CSALDTGTGEQYF
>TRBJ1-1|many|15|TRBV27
CASSWGAGWGTEAFF
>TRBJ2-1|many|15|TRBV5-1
CASSYRGESYNEQFF
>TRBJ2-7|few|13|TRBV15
CATSRDRVYEQYF
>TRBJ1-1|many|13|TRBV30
CAWEGQVNTEAFF
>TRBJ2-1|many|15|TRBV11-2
CASSIRQGSYNEQFF
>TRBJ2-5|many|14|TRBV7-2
CASTISGSGETQYF
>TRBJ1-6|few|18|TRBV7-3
CASSLQGTGSSYNSPLHF
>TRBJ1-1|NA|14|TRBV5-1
CASSSPHMNTEAFF
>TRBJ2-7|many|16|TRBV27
CASAPPGRLNSYEQYF
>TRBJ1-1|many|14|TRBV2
CASSEDPGSPEAFF
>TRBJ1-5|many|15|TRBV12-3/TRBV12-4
CASRPDSTPNQPQHF
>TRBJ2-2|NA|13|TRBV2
CANSRAGTGELFF
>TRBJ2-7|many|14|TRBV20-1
CSARQGLSSYEQYF
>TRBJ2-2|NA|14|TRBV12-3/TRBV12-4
CASRWSFPTGELFF
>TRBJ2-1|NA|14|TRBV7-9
CASSPTKWDNEQFF
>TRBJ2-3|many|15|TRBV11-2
CASSRLAVSTDTQYF
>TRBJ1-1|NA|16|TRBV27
CASSPASRGAYTEAFF
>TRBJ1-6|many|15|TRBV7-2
CASSLGRVGNSPLHF
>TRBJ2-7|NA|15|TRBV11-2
CASSSALAGVARQYF
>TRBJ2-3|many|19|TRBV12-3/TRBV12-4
CASSPRPSAGGSGTDTQYF
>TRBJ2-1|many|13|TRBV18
CASSPGQHNEQFF
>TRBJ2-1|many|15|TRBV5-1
CASSLEAPAGNEQFF
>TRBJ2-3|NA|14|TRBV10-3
CAISGSGSPDTQYF